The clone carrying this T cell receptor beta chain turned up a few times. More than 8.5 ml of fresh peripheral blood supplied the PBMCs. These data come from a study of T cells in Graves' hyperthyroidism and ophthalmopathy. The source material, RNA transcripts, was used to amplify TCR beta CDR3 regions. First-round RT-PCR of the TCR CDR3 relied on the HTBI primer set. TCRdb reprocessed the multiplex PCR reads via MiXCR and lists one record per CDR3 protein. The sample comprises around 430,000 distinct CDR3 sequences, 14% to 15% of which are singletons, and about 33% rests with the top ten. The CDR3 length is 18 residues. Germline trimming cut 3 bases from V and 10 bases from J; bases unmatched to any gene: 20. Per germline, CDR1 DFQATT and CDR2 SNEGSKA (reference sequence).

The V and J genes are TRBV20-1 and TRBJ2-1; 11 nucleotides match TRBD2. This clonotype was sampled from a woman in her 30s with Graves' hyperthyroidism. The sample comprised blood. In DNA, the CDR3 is TGCAGTGCTAGTGGGCGTGTATTAGCGGGAGGGCAATCACGAGAGCAGTTCTTC. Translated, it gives CSASGRVLAGGQSREQFF.